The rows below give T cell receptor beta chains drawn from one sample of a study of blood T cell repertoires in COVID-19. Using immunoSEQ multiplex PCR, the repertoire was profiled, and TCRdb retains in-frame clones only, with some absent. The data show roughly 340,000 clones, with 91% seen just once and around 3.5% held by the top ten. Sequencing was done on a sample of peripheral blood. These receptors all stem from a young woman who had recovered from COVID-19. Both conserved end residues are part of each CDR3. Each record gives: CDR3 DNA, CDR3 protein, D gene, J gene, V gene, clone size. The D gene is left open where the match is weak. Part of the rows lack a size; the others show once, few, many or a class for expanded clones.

TGTGCCAGCAGCTTAGACCCTATTCCGCCGGAGCGCACCATATATTTT,CASSLDPIPPERTIYF,NA,TRBJ1-3,TRBV7-9,NA
TGTGCCAGCAGTGAGGACGGATGGGAGGGGGAGACCCAGTACTTC,CASSEDGWEGETQYF,TRBD2,TRBJ2-5,TRBV2,NA
TGCGCCAGCAGTGAGTACCGGGGAATAGCAGCTAACAATGAGCAGTTCTTC,CASSEYRGIAANNEQFF,NA,TRBJ2-1,TRBV10-1,NA
TGTGCCAGCAGCTTAGCGGTGTCAAGCGGGAGCAAAGATACGCAGTATTTT,CASSLAVSSGSKDTQYF,TRBD2,TRBJ2-3,TRBV7-9,NA
TGTGCCAGTAGTATTGAGGGAAAAACAAGAGGCTACACCTTC,CASSIEGKTRGYTF,NA,TRBJ1-2,TRBV19,NA
TGCGCCAGCAGCCTGGGACTTACGTTTAATGAAAAACTGTTTTTT,CASSLGLTFNEKLFF,NA,TRBJ1-4,TRBV5-1,NA
TGTGCCAGCAGTTCCCCAAGGGCGGGGGCATCGGTGTTCTTC,CASSSPRAGASVFF,NA,TRBJ2-1,TRBV6-2/TRBV6-3,NA
TGCAGTGCGGACAGGGGGGTGGAAGCTTTCTTT,CSADRGVEAFF,TRBD1,TRBJ1-1,TRBV20-1,NA
TGTGCCAGTAGTATGGGGCGGTCGGAGACCCAGTACTTC,CASSMGRSETQYF,NA,TRBJ2-5,TRBV19,NA
TGCGCCAGCAGCTTGGGTCTCCAGGACAGGGAAGCTTTCTTT,CASSLGLQDREAFF,TRBD1,TRBJ1-1,TRBV5-1,NA
TGTGCCAGCAGCCACGATCGGGACAGGGGAGTCACAGATACGCAGTATTTT,CASSHDRDRGVTDTQYF,TRBD1,TRBJ2-3,TRBV3-1/TRBV3-2,NA
TGTGCCAGCGGGGGGGACAGGGGGCGAGCTGAGACCCAGTACTTC,CASGGDRGRAETQYF,TRBD1,TRBJ2-5,TRBV2,NA
TGTGCCAGTAGTCTGGGACAGCAAGAGACCCAGTACTTC,CASSLGQQETQYF,TRBD1,TRBJ2-5,TRBV19,NA
TGTGCCAGCAGCCCCTCGGGAGGGGGTCCGTTCTTC,CASSPSGGGPFF,TRBD2,TRBJ2-1,TRBV7-2,NA
TGCGCCAGCAGCTTGGCAGGTTGGGACAGGGGGCTTGACACTGAAGCTTTCTTT,CASSLAGWDRGLDTEAFF,TRBD1,TRBJ1-1,TRBV5-1,NA
TGTGCCAGCAGTTGGACTGCTGGGGCCAACGTCCTGACTTTC,CASSWTAGANVLTF,NA,TRBJ2-6,TRBV11-3,once
TGCGCCAGCAGCCAAGATTGGGTTAGCGGGAGCCACAATGAGCAGTTCTTC,CASSQDWVSGSHNEQFF,TRBD2,TRBJ2-1,TRBV4-3,once
TGTGCCAGCAGTTTCCCCCCGAACTATGGCTACACCTTC,CASSFPPNYGYTF,NA,TRBJ1-2,TRBV28,NA
TGTGCCAGCAGCCCAGACTGGACACCCTATAGCAATCAGCCCCAGCATTTT,CASSPDWTPYSNQPQHF,NA,TRBJ1-5,TRBV6-2/TRBV6-3,NA
TGCGCCAGCAGCTTGGGGGGCGCAGACTATGGCTACACCTTC,CASSLGGADYGYTF,NA,TRBJ1-2,TRBV5-1,NA
TGTGCCAGCAGCTTTAGCGGGAGGCGGAATAATGAGCAGTTCTTC,CASSFSGRRNNEQFF,TRBD2,TRBJ2-1,TRBV5-4,NA
TGTGCCAGCTCCCGGCGGGGAGTGGGCACAGATACGCAGTATTTT,CASSRRGVGTDTQYF,NA,TRBJ2-3,TRBV18,NA
TGTGCCAGCATTCGACTAGCGGGAGCCCCTCAGGGAGAGCAGTTCTTC,CASIRLAGAPQGEQFF,TRBD2,TRBJ2-1,TRBV6-6,NA
TGTGCCACCAAAAGCCGGGGGAACACCGGGGAGCTGTTTTTT,CATKSRGNTGELFF,NA,TRBJ2-2,TRBV24-1,NA
TGCGCCAGCAGCGCCATAGCGGGAGGGCCGGGGACCGGGGAGCTGTTTTTT,CASSAIAGGPGTGELFF,TRBD2,TRBJ2-2,TRBV5-1,NA
TGTGCCAGTCGGGACAGGAGGAATTCACCCCTCCACTTT,CASRDRRNSPLHF,TRBD1,TRBJ1-6,TRBV6-5,NA
TGTGCCAGCAGCCCGGAGAGCCTAGCGGGAGACTACAATGAGCAGTTCTTC,CASSPESLAGDYNEQFF,TRBD2,TRBJ2-1,TRBV5-6,NA
TGCGCCAGCAGGTCTGGACAGGCAACTAATGAAAAACTGTTTTTT,CASRSGQATNEKLFF,TRBD1,TRBJ1-4,TRBV5-1,NA
TGTGCCTGGAGCGTGTCCGGGGACACAGATACGCAGTATTTT,CAWSVSGDTDTQYF,NA,TRBJ2-3,TRBV30,NA
TGTGCCAGCAGCTCCTTAGCGTCCCGGGGTTACACAGATACGCAGTATTTT,CASSSLASRGYTDTQYF,NA,TRBJ2-3,TRBV7-2,NA
TGCGCCAGCACCCTGTCCACCGGATCGGGACTAGCGGGGCGCACAGATACGCAGTATTTT,CASTLSTGSGLAGRTDTQYF,TRBD2,TRBJ2-3,TRBV5-1,NA
TGTGCCACCAGTGATGCTCCAGGGCATCAGCCCCAGCATTTT,CATSDAPGHQPQHF,NA,TRBJ1-5,TRBV24-1,NA